The present T cell receptor (beta chain) was sequenced within a study of blood T cell repertoires in COVID-19. Germline V lookup: CDR1 ENHRY, CDR2 SYGVKD. This CDR3 region has 13 residues. V shed 11 bases and J 4 bases; nucleotides not matched to a gene: 7. This clone was counted between two and nine times. The data were produced by immunoSEQ multiplex PCR, yet TCRdb's version contains in-frame clones alone and is incomplete. The table lists about 440,000 clones, 70% to 90% of them singletons, with around 1.8% in the top ten. The sample taken for sequencing was PBMCs or T cells enriched from blood (not recorded which). This sequence joins TRBV10-3 and TRBJ1-4; 7 bases map to TRBD1. The receptor was derived from a woman aged 18-29 years with acute COVID-19. The CDR3 here is CAARQGFNEKLFF. DNA for the CDR3: TGTGCCGCCCGACAGGGTTTTAATGAAAAACTGTTTTTT.